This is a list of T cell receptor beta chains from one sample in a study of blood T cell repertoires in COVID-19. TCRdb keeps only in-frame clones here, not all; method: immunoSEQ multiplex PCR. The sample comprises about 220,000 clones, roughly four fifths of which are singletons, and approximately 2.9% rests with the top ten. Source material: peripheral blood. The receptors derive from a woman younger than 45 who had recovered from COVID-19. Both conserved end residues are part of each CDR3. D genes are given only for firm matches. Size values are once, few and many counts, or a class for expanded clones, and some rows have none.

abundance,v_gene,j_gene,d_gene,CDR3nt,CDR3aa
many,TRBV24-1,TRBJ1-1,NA,TGTGCCACCAGTGATTTCGGCACTGAAGCTTTCTTT,CATSDFGTEAFF
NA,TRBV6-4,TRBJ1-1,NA,TGTGCCAGCAGCGAAACAGGGTTGAACACTGAAGCTTTCTTT,CASSETGLNTEAFF
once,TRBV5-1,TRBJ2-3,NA,TGCGCCAGCAGCTTGGGACTGGCCACAGATACGCAGTATTTT,CASSLGLATDTQYF
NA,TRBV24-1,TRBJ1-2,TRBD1,TGTGCCACTTACGACAGGGGAGTGGGGGGCTACACCTTC,CATYDRGVGGYTF
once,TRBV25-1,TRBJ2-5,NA,TGTGCCAGCAACCCCGCAGGGAACGTGAAGACCCAGTACTTC,CASNPAGNVKTQYF
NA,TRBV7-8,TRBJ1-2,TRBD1,TGTGCCAGCAGCTTAGTCCCGCGGACAGGGGACTATGGCTACACCTTC,CASSLVPRTGDYGYTF
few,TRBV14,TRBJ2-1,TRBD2,TGTGCCAGCAGCCTTAGCGGGCCTGAGCAGTTCTTC,CASSLSGPEQFF
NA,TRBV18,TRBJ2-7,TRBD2,TGTGCCAGCTCTACTAGCGGGGGCTCCTACGAGCAGTACTTC,CASSTSGGSYEQYF
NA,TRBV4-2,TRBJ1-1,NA,TGTGCCAGCAGCCATGTCTCCCGATGGGGGCGTCCGGACACTGAAGCTTTCTTT,CASSHVSRWGRPDTEAFF
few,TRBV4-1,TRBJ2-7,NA,TGCGCCAGCAGCCTCACCGAGCACTACGAGCAGTACTTC,CASSLTEHYEQYF
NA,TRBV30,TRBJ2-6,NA,TGTGCCTGGAGTGTCCAGGGGGCCAACGTCCTGACTTTC,CAWSVQGANVLTF